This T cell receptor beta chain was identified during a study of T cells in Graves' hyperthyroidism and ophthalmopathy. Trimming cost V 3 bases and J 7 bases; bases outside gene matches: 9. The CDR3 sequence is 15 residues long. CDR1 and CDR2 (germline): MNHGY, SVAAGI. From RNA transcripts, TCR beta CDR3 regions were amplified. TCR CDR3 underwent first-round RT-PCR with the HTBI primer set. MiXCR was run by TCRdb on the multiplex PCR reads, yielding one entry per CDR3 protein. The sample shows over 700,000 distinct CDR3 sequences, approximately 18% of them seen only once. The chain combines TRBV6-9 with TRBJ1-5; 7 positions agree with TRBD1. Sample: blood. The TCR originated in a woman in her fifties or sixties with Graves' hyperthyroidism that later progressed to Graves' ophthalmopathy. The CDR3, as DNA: TGTGCCAGCAGTTACGACAGGGCGGGTTTCCAGCCCCAGCATTTT. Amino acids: CASSYDRAGFQPQHF.